Included here is one T cell receptor beta chain sequence, with context. Its antigen is unknown. CDR1 is ENHRY, CDR2 SYGVKD, per germline. Trimming left V 6 bases short and J 4 bases short, with 14 bases between. This CDR3 has 14 residues. The data belong to a study of shared clonotypes between healthy human individuals. Study results and limitations: Donor scarcity curtailed the genetic and exposure-history diversity represented herein.

Every immunoSEQ plate was one replicate of a subset's evenly spread DNA. The data were produced by immunoSEQ multiplex PCR, yet TCRdb's version contains in-frame clones alone and is incomplete. This sample has 2 million to 3 million clones, with under 95% found just once. The origin of this receptor is a man aged 18-30 years in good health. Some clones in this sample may be carry-over from other donors' samples. This chain links TRBV10-3 with TRBJ2-3; D is perhaps TRBD2 (6 bases). Sequenced: naive CD4+ T cells from PBMCs. Subset meaning: CD45RA+ positively selected. The CDR3 sequence: CAISAGLTSDTQYF. DNA for the CDR3: TGTGCCATCAGCGCGGGACTGACCTCAGATACGCAGTATTTT.